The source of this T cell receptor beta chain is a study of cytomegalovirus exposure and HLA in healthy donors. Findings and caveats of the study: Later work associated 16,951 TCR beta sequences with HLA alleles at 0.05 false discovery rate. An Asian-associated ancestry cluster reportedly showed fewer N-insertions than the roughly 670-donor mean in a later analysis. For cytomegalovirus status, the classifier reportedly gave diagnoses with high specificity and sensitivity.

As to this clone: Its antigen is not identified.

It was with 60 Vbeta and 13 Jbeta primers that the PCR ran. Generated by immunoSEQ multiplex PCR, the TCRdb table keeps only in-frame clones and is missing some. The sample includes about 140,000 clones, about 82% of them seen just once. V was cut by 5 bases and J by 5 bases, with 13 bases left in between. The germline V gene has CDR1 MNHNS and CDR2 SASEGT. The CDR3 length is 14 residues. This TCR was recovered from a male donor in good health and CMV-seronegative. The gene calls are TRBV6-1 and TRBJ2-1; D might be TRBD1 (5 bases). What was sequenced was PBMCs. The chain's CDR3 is CASSRQMYDNEQFF. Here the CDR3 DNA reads TGTGCCAGCAGTCGACAGATGTACGACAATGAGCAGTTCTTC.